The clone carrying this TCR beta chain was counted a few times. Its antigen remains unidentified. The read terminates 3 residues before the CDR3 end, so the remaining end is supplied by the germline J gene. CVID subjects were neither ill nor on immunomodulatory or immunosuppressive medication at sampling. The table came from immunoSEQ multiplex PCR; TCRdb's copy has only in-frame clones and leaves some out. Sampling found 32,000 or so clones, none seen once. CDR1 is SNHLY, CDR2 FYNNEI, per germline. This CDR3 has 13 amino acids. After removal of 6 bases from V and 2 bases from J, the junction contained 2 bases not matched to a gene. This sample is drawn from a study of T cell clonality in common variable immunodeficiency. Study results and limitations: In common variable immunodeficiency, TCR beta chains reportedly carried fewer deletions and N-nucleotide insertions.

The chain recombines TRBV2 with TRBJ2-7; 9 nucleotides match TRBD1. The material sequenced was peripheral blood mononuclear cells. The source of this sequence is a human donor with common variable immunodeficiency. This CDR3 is CASRGTGTYEQYF. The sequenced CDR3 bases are TGTGCCAGCAGGGGGACAGGGACCTACGAG.